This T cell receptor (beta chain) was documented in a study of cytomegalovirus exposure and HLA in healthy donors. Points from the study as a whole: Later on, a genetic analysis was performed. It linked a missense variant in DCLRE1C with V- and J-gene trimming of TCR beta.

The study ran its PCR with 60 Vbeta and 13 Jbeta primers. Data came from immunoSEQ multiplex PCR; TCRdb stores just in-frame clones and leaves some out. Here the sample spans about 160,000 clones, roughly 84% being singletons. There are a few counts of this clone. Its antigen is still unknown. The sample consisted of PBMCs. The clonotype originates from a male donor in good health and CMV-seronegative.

In DNA, the CDR3 is TGTGCCAGCAGCTTATCCGGGTCCTACGAGCAGTACTTC. Its protein product is CASSLSGSYEQYF. The rearrangement links TRBV7-3 to TRBJ2-7; no clear D gene. The CDR3 runs to 13 residues. The V gene lost 2 bases and the J gene lost 1 base, with 6 bases spanning the gap. Germline V gives CDR1 SGHTA, CDR2 FQGTGA.